This passage covers 8 T cell receptor beta chains from one sample sequenced in a study of Tregs in tolerant kidney transplant recipients. Assay used: immunoSEQ multiplex PCR; TCRdb lists only in-frame clones, some missing. The sample has 84,000 or so clones, roughly 93% seen once. Mixed chimerism was transient after nonmyeloablative marrow transplants from related graft donors. This specimen was CD4+ T cells from blood (PBMCs), taken 12 months after the transplant. The source of these receptors is a human patient who received a combined kidney and bone marrow transplant. Some T cells may originate from the graft donor.

This chain uses TRBV6-5 with TRBJ1-1, with D unclear. In germline, CDR1 is MNHEY, CDR2 SVGAGI. The CDR3 covers 13 residues. Deletions cut 2 bases from V and 6 bases from J, with 10 bases between. Here the CDR3 DNA reads TGTGCCAGCAGTTACGCGGGAATTTCTGAAGCTTTCTTT. Amino acids: CASSYAGISEAFF.

This chain connects TRBV5-1 to TRBJ2-2, with 7 bases fitting TRBD1. V was clipped by 0 bases and J by 5 bases; unmatched bases: 4. This CDR3 is built from 15 residues. Looked up from germline, CDR1 is SGHRS and CDR2 is YFSETQ. This CDR3 reads CASSLGDSHTGELFF. The DNA of the CDR3 is TGCGCCAGCAGCTTGGGGGACAGTCATACCGGGGAGCTGTTTTTT.

In regard to this clone: One end of the junction is discordant with germline, which a read error may explain. Different DNA sequences within this sample yield the same CDR3. This chain joins TRBV11-3 and TRBJ1-6, with 9 positions matching TRBD1. The CDR3 covers 16 residues. The germline V gene has CDR1 SGHNT and CDR2 YENEEA. CDR3 DNA sequence: TGTGCCAGCAGCTTAGGGTTGGACAGGGGTAATTCCCCCCTCCACTTT. Protein product: CASSLGLDRGNSPLHF.

The sample holds one count of this clone. The V and J genes are TRBV7-9 and TRBJ1-1; TRBD1 matches at 7 bases. The CDR3 spans 14 residues. Trimming removed 5 bases from V and 0 bases from J; junction bases left unmatched: 3. The germline V gene has CDR1 SEHNR and CDR2 FQNEAQ (reference sequence). CDR3 DNA: TGTGCCAGCAGCATGGGACAGCTGAACACTGAAGCTTTCTTT. Its translation is CASSMGQLNTEAFF.

The rearrangement joins TRBV28 to TRBJ2-2; D not certain. Trimming took off 10 bases at V and 0 bases at J, with 6 bases between the two ends. The CDR3 covers 12 residues. Germline loops: CDR1 MDHEN, CDR2 SYDVKM. The CDR3 DNA reads as TGTGCCACGGTCTCGAACACCGGGGAGCTGTTTTTT. Translated: CATVSNTGELFF.

V gene TRBV2 combines with J gene TRBJ1-5; 7 positions match TRBD1. V shed 6 bases, J shed 1 base, and the junction held 6 bases outside the gene matches. CDR3 length: 15 residues. Germline V gene lookup returns CDR1 SNHLY and CDR2 FYNNEI. The CDR3 region is CASRADRASNQPQHF. CDR3 DNA: TGTGCCAGCAGGGCAGACAGGGCGAGCAATCAGCCCCAGCATTTT.

Of note for this clone: Other DNA sequences in this specimen translate into the identical CDR3. CDR3 protein: CASFKERVSNSPLHF. DNA for the CDR3: TGTGCCAGCTTCAAGGAACGGGTGAGTAATTCACCCCTCCACTTT. The chain employs TRBV5-6 and TRBJ1-6; no definite D call. In germline, CDR1 is SGHDT, CDR2 YYEEEE. V lost 7 bases and J lost 6, with 17 bases in between. The CDR3 is 15 residues long.

The chain is built from TRBV4-3 and TRBJ2-5; possible D gene TRBD1, 6 bases. Germline CDR1 LGHNA, CDR2 YSLEER. The length of the CDR3 is 15 residues. Deletions cut 3 bases from V and 3 bases from J, with 14 bases between. The CDR3 DNA reads TGCGCCAGCAGCCACAAGCTGGCAGGGGAAGAGACCCAGTACTTC. It is translated as CASSHKLAGEETQYF.